This T cell receptor beta chain originates from a study of cytomegalovirus exposure and HLA in healthy donors. Study-level findings and limits: Three CMV-associated chains proved CMV antigen-specific in vitro.

The PCR ran on 60 Vbeta and 13 Jbeta primers. Libraries were prepared by immunoSEQ multiplex PCR; TCRdb keeps only in-frame clonotypes and omits some of them. The table includes 200,000 to 250,000 clones, around four fifths detected once. Only one count was recorded for this clone. What it binds is unknown. Germline V gives CDR1 MGHDK, CDR2 SYGVNS. V gave up 1 base and J gave up 3 bases, with 7 bases separating them. This CDR3 spans 15 amino acids. The chain joins TRBV25-1 to TRBJ1-6; a possible D gene is TRBD1 (5 bases). The origin of this receptor is a woman aged 60-75 years in good health and CMV-seropositive. Sequenced: PBMCs. This chain's CDR3 is CASSESQGYNSPLHF. The CDR3 DNA is TGTGCCAGCAGTGAATCTCAGGGCTATAATTCACCCCTCCACTTT.